The sequence of this T cell receptor (beta chain) was determined in a study of Ad26.COV2.S vaccination and SARS-CoV-2 variants. On the study more broadly: This donor came from the COV1001 trial of Ad26.COV2.S. Study results and caveats: Breadth and depth estimates from TCRs may understate total T cell responses.

Regarding treatment: roughly 20 received Ad26.COV2.S at low or high dose, single or two shots; about 5 received placebo; per-sample allocation not given. Samples came from day 63 after the first vaccine or placebo injection. TCRdb's table, derived via immunoSEQ multiplex PCR, lists solely in-frame clones and lacks some. The table has 300,000 to 500,000 clones, approximately 86% seen once. The CDR3 contains 16 residues. CDR1 is SEHNR, CDR2 FQNEAQ, per germline (reference sequence). V was clipped by 1 base and J by 3 bases, with 13 bases between them. A word on this clone: Its antigen remains unidentified.

The chain couples TRBV7-9 to TRBJ2-1, with a possible D match to TRBD1 (5 bases). The source is a person between 18 and 65 years old who received the Ad26.COV2.S COVID-19 vaccine or a placebo. Source: peripheral blood, taken in a trial of Ad26.COV2.S vaccine versus placebo. CDR3: CASSLVFDSYYNEQFF. The CDR3 DNA sequence: TGTGCCAGCAGCTTAGTGTTCGACAGTTACTACAATGAGCAGTTCTTC.